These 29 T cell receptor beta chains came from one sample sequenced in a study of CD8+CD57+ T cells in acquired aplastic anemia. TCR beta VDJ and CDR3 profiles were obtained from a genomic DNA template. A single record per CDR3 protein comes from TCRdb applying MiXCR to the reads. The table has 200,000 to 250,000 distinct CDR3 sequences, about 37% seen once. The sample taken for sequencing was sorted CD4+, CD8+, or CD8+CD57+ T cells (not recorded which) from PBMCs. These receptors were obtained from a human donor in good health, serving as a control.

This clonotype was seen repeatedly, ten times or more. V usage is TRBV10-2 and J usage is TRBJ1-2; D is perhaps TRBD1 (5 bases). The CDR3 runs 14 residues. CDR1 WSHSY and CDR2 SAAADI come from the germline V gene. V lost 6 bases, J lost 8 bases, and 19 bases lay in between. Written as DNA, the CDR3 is TGCGCCAGCAGCGGGTCAGGGTTTACTGGAGGCTACACCTTC. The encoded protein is CASSGSGFTGGYTF.

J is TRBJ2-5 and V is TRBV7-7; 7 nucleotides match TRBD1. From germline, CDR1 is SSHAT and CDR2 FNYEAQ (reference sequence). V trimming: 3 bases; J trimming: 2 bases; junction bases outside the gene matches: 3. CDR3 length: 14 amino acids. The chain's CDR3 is CASSLGRGQETQYF. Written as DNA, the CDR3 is TGTGCCAGCAGCTTGGGCAGGGGGCAAGAGACCCAGTACTTC.

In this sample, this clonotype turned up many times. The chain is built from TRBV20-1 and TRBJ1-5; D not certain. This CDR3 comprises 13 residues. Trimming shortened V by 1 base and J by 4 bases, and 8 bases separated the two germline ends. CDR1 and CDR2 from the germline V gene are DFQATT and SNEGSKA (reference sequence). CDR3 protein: CSARASMNQPQHF. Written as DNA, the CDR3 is TGCAGTGCTAGAGCCTCCATGAATCAGCCCCAGCATTTT.

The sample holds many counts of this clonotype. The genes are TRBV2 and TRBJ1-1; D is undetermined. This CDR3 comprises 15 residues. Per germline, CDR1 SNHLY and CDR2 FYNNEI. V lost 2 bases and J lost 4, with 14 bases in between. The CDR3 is CASSERPGYGTEAFF. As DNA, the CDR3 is TGTGCCAGCAGTGAACGTCCTGGGTACGGCACTGAAGCTTTCTTT.

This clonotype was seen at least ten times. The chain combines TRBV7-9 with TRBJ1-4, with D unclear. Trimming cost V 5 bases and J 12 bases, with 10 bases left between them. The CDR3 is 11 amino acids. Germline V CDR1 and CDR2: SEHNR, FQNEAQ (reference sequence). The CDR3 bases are TGTGCCAGCAGCCGAACGAGGGAACTGTTTTTT. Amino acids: CASSRTRELFF.

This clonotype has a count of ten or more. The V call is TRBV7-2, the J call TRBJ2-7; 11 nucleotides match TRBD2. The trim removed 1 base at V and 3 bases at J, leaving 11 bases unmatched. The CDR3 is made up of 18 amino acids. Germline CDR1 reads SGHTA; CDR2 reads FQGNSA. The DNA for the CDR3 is TGTGCCAGCAGCTTAGGGGCGGGACTAGCGGATAGGGTCTACGAGCAGTACTTC. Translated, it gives CASSLGAGLADRVYEQYF.

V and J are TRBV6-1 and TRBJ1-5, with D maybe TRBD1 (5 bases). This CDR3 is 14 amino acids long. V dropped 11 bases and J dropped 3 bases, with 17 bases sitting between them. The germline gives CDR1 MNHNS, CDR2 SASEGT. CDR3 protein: CAPLFGGTNQPQHF. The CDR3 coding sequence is TGTGCCCCCCTCTTCGGGGGGACCAATCAGCCCCAGCATTTT.

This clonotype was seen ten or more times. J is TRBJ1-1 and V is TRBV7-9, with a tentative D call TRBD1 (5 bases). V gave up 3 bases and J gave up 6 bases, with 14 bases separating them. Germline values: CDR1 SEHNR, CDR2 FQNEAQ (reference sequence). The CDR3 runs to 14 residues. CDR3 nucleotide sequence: TGTGCCAGCAGCTTTTTTAAACGACAGCCTGAAGCTTTCTTT. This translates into CASSFFKRQPEAFF.

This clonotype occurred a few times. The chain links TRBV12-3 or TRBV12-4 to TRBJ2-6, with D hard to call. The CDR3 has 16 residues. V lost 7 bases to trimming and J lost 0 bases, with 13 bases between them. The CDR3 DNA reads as TGTGCCAGCACCAACCCCCTTATCTCTGGGGCCAACGTCCTGACTTTC. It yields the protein CASTNPLISGANVLTF.

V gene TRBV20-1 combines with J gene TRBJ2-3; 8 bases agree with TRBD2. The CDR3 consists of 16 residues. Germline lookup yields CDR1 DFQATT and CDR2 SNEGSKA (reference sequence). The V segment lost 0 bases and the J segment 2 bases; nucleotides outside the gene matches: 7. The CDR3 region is CSARDARRGDTDTQYF. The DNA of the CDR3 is TGCAGTGCTAGAGATGCACGGCGGGGGGACACAGATACGCAGTATTTT.

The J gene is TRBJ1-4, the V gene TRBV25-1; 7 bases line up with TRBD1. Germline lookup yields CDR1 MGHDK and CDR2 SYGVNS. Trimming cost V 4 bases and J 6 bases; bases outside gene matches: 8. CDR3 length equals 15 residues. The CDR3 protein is CASSGLGTDYEKLFF. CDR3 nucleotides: TGTGCCAGCAGTGGACTTGGGACAGACTATGAAAAACTGTTTTTT.

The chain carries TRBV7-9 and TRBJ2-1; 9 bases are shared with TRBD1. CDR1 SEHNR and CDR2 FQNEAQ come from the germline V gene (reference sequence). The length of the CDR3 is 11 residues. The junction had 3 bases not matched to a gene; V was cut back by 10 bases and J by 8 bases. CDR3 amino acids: CAIQGAHEQFF. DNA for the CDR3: TGTGCCATACAGGGGGCCCATGAGCAGTTCTTC.

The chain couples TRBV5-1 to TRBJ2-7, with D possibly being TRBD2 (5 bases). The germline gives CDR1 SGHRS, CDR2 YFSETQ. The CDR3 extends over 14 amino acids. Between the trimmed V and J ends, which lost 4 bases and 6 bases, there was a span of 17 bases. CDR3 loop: CASSRTATGVEQYF. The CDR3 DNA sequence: TGCGCCAGCAGCAGAACCGCGACCGGGGTCGAGCAGTACTTC.

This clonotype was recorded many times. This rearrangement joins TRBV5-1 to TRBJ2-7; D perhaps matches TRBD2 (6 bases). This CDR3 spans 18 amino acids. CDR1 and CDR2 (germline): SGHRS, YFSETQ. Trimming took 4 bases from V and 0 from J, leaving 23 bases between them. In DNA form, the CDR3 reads TGCGCCAGCAGCGTGACTAGGAGAGGGATGCCGTACTCCTACGAGCAGTACTTC. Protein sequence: CASSVTRRGMPYSYEQYF.

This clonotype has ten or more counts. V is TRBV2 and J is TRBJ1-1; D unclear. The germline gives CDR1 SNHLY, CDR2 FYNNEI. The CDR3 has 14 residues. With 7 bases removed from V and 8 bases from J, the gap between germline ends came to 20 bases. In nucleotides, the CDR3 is TGTGCCAGCATTCCGCTGGAGAGGAGGTTCGAAGCTTTCTTT. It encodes CASIPLERRFEAFF.

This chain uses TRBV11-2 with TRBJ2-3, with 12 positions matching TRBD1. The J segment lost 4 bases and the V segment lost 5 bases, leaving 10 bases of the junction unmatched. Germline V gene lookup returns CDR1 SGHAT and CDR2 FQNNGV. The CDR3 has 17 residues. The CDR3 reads CASSPGQGARGADTQYF. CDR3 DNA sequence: TGTGCCAGCAGCCCGGGACAGGGGGCGCGGGGGGCAGATACGCAGTATTTT.

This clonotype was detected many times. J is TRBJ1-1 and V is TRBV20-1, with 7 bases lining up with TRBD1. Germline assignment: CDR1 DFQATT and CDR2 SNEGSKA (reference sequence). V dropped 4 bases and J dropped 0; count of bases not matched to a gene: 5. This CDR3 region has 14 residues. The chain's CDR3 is CSATRTGMNTEAFF. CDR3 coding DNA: TGCAGTGCTACACGGACAGGCATGAACACTGAAGCTTTCTTT.

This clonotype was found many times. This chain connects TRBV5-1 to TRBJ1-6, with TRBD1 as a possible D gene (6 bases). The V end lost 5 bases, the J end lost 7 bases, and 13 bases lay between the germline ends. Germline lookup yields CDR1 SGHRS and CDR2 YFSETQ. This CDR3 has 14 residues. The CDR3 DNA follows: TGCGCCAGCAGACCAGGACAGACCAATTCACCCCTCCACTTT. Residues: CASRPGQTNSPLHF.

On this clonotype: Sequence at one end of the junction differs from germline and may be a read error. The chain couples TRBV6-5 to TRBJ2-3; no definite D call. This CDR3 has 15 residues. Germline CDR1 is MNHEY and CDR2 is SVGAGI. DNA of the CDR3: TGTGCCAGCAGTTACTCGTACACGAGCACAGATGCGCAGTATTTT. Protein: CASSYSYTSTDAQYF.

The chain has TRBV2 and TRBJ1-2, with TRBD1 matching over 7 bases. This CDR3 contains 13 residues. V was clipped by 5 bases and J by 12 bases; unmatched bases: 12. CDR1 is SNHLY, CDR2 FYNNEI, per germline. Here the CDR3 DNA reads TGTGCCAGCAGTCTCTCGGGACAGTCCGGAAACACCTTC. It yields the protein CASSLSGQSGNTF.

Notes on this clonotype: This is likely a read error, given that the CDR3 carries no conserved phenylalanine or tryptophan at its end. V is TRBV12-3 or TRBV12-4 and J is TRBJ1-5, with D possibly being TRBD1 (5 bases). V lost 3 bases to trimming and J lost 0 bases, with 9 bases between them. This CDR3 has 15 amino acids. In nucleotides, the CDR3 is TGTGCCAGCAGTTTTAGGGACTATAGCAATCAGCCCCAGCATCTT. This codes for CASSFRDYSNQPQHL.

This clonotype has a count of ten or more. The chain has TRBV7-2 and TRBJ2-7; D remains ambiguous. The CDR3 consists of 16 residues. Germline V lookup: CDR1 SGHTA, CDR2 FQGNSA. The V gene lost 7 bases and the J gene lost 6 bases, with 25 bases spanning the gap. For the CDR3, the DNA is TGTGCCAGCACGGCTTCCCTATCAAGGGTTGCGAGCGAGCAGTACTTC. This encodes CASTASLSRVASEQYF. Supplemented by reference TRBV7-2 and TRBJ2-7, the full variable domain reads GAGVSQSPSNKVTEKGKDVELRCDPISGHTALYWYRQSLGQGLEFLIYFQGNSAPDKSGLPSDRFSAERTGGSVSTLTIQRTQQEDSAVYLCASTASLSRVASEQYFGPGTRLTVT.

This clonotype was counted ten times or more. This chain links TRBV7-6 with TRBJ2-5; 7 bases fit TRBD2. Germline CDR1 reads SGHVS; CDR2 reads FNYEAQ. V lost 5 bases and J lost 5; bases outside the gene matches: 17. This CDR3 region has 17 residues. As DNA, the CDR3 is TGTGCCAGCAGCCGCGGGGGATGGAGAGGGCCGGGGGAGACCCAGTACTTC. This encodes CASSRGGWRGPGETQYF.

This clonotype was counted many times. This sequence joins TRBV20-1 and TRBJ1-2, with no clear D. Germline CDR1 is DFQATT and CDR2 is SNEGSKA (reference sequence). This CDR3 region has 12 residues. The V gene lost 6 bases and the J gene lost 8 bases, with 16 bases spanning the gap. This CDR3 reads CSAPRLGSGYTF. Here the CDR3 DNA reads TGCAGTGCCCCGAGGCTCGGGTCCGGCTACACCTTC.

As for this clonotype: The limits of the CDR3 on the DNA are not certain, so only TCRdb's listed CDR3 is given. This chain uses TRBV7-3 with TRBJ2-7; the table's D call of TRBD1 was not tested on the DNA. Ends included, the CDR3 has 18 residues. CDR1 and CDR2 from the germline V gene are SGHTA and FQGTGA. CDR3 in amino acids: CASSFYICSATRGYEQYF.

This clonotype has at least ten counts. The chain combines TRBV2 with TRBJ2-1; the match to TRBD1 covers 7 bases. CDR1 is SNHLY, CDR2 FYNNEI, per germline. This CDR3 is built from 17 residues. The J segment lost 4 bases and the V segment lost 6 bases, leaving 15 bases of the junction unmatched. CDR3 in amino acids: CASSVQGETKPYNEQFF. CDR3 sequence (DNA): TGTGCCAGCAGCGTCCAGGGGGAAACAAAACCGTACAATGAGCAGTTCTTC.

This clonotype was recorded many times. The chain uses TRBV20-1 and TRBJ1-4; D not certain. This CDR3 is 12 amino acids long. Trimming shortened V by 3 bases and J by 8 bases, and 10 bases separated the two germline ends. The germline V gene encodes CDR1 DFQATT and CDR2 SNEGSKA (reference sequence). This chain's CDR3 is CSARPVGEKLFF. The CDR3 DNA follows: TGCAGTGCTAGGCCAGTAGGGGAAAAACTGTTTTTT.

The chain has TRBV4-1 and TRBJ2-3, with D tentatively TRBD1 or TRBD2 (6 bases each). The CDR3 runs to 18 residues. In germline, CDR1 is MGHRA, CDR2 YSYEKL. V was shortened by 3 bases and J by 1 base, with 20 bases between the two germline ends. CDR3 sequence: CASSQSQRGGGRTDTQYF. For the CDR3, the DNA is TGCGCCAGCAGCCAGTCCCAGCGTGGAGGGGGGCGCACAGATACGCAGTATTTT.

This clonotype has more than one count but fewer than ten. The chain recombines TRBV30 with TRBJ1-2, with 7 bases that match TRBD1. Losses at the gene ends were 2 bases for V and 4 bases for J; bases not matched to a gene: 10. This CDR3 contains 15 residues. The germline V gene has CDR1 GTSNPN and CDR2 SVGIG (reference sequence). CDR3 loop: CAWSIQTGTGYGYTF. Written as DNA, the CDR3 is TGTGCCTGGAGTATCCAGACAGGGACGGGCTATGGCTACACCTTC.